This TCR beta chain was sequenced in a study of blood T cell repertoires in COVID-19. Across the whole study: T cells, B-cell-depleted T cells, or PBMCs provided the cDNA or gDNA that served as material.

The study recruited people aged 18 to 89 years across approximately 23 US areas. Grouping used clinical history reported by participants in a survey and questionnaire. Resolution of symptoms, clearance, or two negative PCRs was present in recovered Cohort 3 donors. Method: immunoSEQ multiplex PCR; TCRdb's copy keeps in-frame clones and lacks some. Of some 300,000 clones in the sample, over 75% were seen once. V lost 1 base, J lost 4 bases, and 11 bases lay in between. Germline V CDR1 and CDR2: LNHDA, SQIVND (reference sequence). The CDR3 is 14 amino acids. The TCR was taken from a man aged 25-45 years who had recovered from COVID-19. This chain links TRBV19 with TRBJ2-7; tentative D call: TRBD2 (5 bases). Material: PBMCs or T cells enriched from blood (not recorded which). CDR3 region: CASSIVDSAYEQYF. The CDR3 DNA is TGTGCCAGTAGTATAGTGGACTCGGCGTACGAGCAGTACTTC.